These 11 T cell receptor beta chains came from one sample sequenced in a study of blood T cell repertoires in COVID-19 (dated by TCRdb to about 2020). The receptor library was made with the immunoSEQ multiplex PCR assay. TCRdb stores this immuneACCESS table with in-frame sequences only. Part of the clones is absent; in the studies checked, under half of the shortfall reflects unresolved V genes, and no reason is known for the rest. The sample includes some 50,000 clones, with 80% to 90% observed a single time. The ten largest make up 1.6% of the sample. The sample comprised peripheral blood. Source of these receptors: a man aged 60 to 75 with acute or convalescent COVID-19.

The chain carries TRBV19 and TRBJ2-4, with 8 bases matching TRBD1. The V gene's germline CDR1 is LNHDA and CDR2 SQIVND (reference sequence). This CDR3 spans 17 amino acids. The ends lost 0 bases at V and 4 bases at J; junction bases unmatched: 8. Here the CDR3 DNA reads TGTGCCAGTAGTATAGATCATGTCGGGACAGGTAAAAACATTCAGTACTTC. Translation: CASSIDHVGTGKNIQYF.

V gene TRBV20-1 combines with J gene TRBJ1-5, with D tentatively TRBD1 (5 bases). Germline lookup yields CDR1 DFQATT and CDR2 SNEGSKA (reference sequence). V lost 3 bases, J lost 7 bases, and 16 bases lay in between. This CDR3 region has 14 residues. The CDR3: CSASGGREGQPQHF. For the CDR3, the DNA is TGCAGTGCTAGTGGAGGCAGGGAAGGCCAGCCCCAGCATTTT.

The V gene is TRBV11-2, the J gene TRBJ2-5, with D uncertain. The CDR3 totals 12 residues. V was clipped by 2 bases and J by 4 bases, with 5 bases between them. CDR1 and CDR2 from the germline V gene are SGHAT and FQNNGV. The CDR3 bases are TGTGCCAGCAGCTTATCGGGAGAGACCCAGTACTTC. Translated: CASSLSGETQYF.

The chain uses TRBV6-1 and TRBJ1-6, with D maybe TRBD1 (5 bases). The CDR3 extends over 15 amino acids. V gave up 1 base and J gave up 4 bases, with 8 bases separating them. In germline, CDR1 is MNHNS, CDR2 SASEGT. The CDR3 DNA reads as TGTGCCAGCAGTGAAGTTGCAGGGTATAATTCACCCCTCCACTTT. Residues: CASSEVAGYNSPLHF.

The CDR3 DNA follows: TGCGCCAGCAGCCAAGGTGGAGGTTATGGCTACACCTTC. Protein: CASSQGGGYGYTF. The chain recombines TRBV4-1 with TRBJ1-2, with unresolved D. The CDR3 covers 13 residues. CDR1 MGHRA and CDR2 YSYEKL come from the germline V gene. V lost 1 base to trimming and J lost 5 bases, with 8 bases between them.

The chain combines TRBV5-6 with TRBJ2-7; 7 bases match TRBD1. This CDR3 spans 14 amino acids. In germline, CDR1 is SGHDT, CDR2 YYEEEE. V dropped 3 bases and J dropped 1; count of bases not matched to a gene: 4. The CDR3 reads CASSYDRASYEQYF. In DNA form, the CDR3 reads TGTGCCAGCAGCTACGACAGGGCGTCCTACGAGCAGTACTTC.

The rearrangement uses TRBV3-1 (or the pseudogene TRBV3-2) and TRBJ1-4; 7 nucleotides agree with TRBD1. Germline values: CDR1 LGHDT, CDR2 YNNKEL (reference sequence). The CDR3 contains 15 residues. V shed 3 bases, J shed 8 bases, and the junction held 9 bases outside the gene matches. For the CDR3, the DNA is TGTGCCAGCAGCCAGAGACAGGGTTATTCAGAAAAACTGTTTTTT. Amino acids: CASSQRQGYSEKLFF.

The chain uses TRBV18 and TRBJ1-1; TRBD1 agrees at 7 bases. V was clipped by 2 bases and J by 5 bases; unmatched bases: 2. The V gene's germline CDR1 is KGHSH and CDR2 LQKENI. This CDR3 comprises 13 residues. For the CDR3, the DNA is TGTGCCAGCTCACCAGACAGGGTAACTGAAGCTTTCTTT. This translates into CASSPDRVTEAFF. Supplemented by reference TRBV18 and TRBJ1-1, the full variable domain reads NAGVMQNPRHLVRRRGQEARLRCSPMKGHSHVYWYRQLPEEGLKFMVYLQKENIIDESGMPKERFSAEFPKEGPSILRIQQVVRGDSAAYFCASSPDRVTEAFFGQGTRLTVV.

The chain has TRBV29-1 and TRBJ2-7, with 7 bases aligning to TRBD1. Germline-derived CDR1 and CDR2 are SQVTM and ANQGSEA. Losses at the gene ends were 4 bases for V and 2 bases for J; bases not matched to a gene: 5. The length of the CDR3 is 13 residues. CDR3 bases: TGCAGCGTTGCCCAGGGGGTAACCTACGAGCAGTACTTC. Protein: CSVAQGVTYEQYF.

V is TRBV4-1 and J is TRBJ2-3; TRBD2 matches at 8 bases. Trimming cost V 6 bases and J 2 bases; bases outside gene matches: 7. The CDR3 loop spans 15 amino acids. In germline, CDR1 is MGHRA, CDR2 YSYEKL. The chain's CDR3 is CASRSISGITDTQYF. Here the CDR3 DNA reads TGCGCCAGCAGAAGCATTAGCGGGATCACAGATACGCAGTATTTT.

The rearrangement uses TRBV7-9 and TRBJ2-4; D is ambiguous. The CDR3 covers 17 residues. CDR1 and CDR2 (germline): SEHNR, FQNEAQ (reference sequence). V lost 2 bases, J lost 0 bases, and 14 bases lay in between. The CDR3 nucleotides are TGTGCCAGCAGCTTAAAAGCAGACACACCAGCCAAAAACATTCAGTACTTC. Encoded protein: CASSLKADTPAKNIQYF. Combining the CDR3 with reference TRBV7-9 and TRBJ2-4 gives the whole variable domain DTGVSQNPRHKITKRGQNVTFRCDPISEHNRLYWYRQTLGQGPEFLTYFQNEAQLEKSRLLSDRFSAERPKGSFSTLEIQRTEQGDSAMYLCASSLKADTPAKNIQYFGAGTRLSVL.